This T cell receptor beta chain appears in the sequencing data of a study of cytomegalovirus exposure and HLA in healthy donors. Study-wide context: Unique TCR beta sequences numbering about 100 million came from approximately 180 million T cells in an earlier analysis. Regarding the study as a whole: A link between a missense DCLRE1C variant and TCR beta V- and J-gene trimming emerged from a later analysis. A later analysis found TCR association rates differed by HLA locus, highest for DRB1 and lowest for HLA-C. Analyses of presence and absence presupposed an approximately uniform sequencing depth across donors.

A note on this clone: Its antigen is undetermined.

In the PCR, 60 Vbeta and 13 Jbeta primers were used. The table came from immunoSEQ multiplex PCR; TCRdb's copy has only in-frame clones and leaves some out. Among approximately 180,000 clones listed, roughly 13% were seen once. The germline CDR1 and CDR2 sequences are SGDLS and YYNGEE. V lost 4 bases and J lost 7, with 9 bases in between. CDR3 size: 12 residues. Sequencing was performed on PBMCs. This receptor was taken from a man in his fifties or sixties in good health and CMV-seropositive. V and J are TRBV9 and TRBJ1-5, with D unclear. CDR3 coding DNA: TGTGCCAGCAGCTCCATCGGGCAGCCCCAGCATTTT. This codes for CASSSIGQPQHF.